This TCR beta chain was identified during a study of cytomegalovirus exposure and HLA in healthy donors. The V gene's germline CDR1 is SEHNR and CDR2 FQNEAQ (reference sequence). The CDR3 length is 15 residues. PCR employed 60 Vbeta and 13 Jbeta primers. The protocol was immunoSEQ multiplex PCR, while the TCRdb copy is restricted to in-frame clones and leaves out a portion. The table has around 190,000 clones, roughly 85% seen once. Study results and limitations: Most TCR beta V segments were productive about 90% or about 30% of the time in an earlier analysis. CMV serostatus was the only recorded immune exposure for donors. A later analysis reportedly identified an Asian-associated ancestry cluster as carrying fewer N-insertions than the roughly 600-donor mean.

This clone was seen only once. Its antigen remains unknown. A junction boundary mismatches the germline segment, possibly from a read error. At the time of sampling, donors were nominally healthy, though unrecorded immune exposures were likely. This chain connects TRBV7-9 to TRBJ2-5, with 11 bases identical to TRBD1. This sequence was found in a woman in her forties or fifties in good health and CMV-seronegative. Sample: PBMCs. The CDR3 loop is CSSSLGTGGIETQYF. The CDR3 DNA reads as TGTTCCAGCAGCCTCGGGACAGGGGGAATCGAGACCCAGTACTTC.